This T cell receptor beta chain derives from a study of shared clonotypes between healthy human individuals. In the original workflow: ImmunoSEQ supplied junction-only sequences lacking quality scores, so filtering was different. This table comes from immunoSEQ multiplex PCR, and its TCRdb copy is limited to in-frame clones, with some not included. V, J and clone size are taken as reported in that table, and D and trimming were inferred from the DNA itself. Of some 660,000 clones listed, about 80% are singletons. With 5 bases removed from V and 3 bases from J, the gap between germline ends came to 5 bases. The CDR3 contains 11 residues. The germline gives CDR1 MNHEY, CDR2 SVGAGI. Study-level findings and limits: Among non-shared clonotypes, generation probabilities were lower than among those shared by all four donors. Sampling included only blood; tissue repertoires likely differ.

As for this clone: What it binds is not known. The sample carries other DNA sequences with the same CDR3.

V and J are TRBV6-5 and TRBJ2-7; D gene unclear. The sequence was collected from a woman aged 25 to 39 in good health. Sequences were obtained from memory CD4+ T cells sorted from blood. Regarding subset: CD45RA-negative fraction. The CDR3 reads CASSKGYEQYF. Written as DNA, the CDR3 is TGTGCCAGCAGTAAAGGCTACGAGCAGTACTTC.